The clone carrying this T cell receptor beta chain was found once. Antigen unknown. This sample was included in a study of identifying expanded T cells in peripheral blood. Collection occurred without any documented infections or immune events in donors. Findings and limits, study-wide: Variance in clone template counts between approximately 2-week samples significantly increased with total template count across all healthy donors. Over approximately two and four weeks, about 15 and 19 clones changed, versus 1.2 between replicates.

Clones were sequenced by immunoSEQ multiplex PCR, and TCRdb holds only the in-frame ones, with some missing. The data contain tens of thousands of clones, 70% to 90% of them seen just once; the ten biggest clones take up roughly 4%. Sequenced: blood. This sequence originates from a person aged 18 to 70 in good health.

CDR3 sequence (DNA): TGTGCCAGCAGCCCCCGGACCGACTTTCTAGGGGAGCTGTTTTTT. Translating it yields CASSPRTDFLGELFF. The genes are TRBV7-9 and TRBJ2-2; D is ambiguous. This CDR3 has 15 residues. V was pared by 5 bases and J by 8 bases, with 18 bases between. Germline V gene sequence: CDR1 SEHNR, CDR2 FQNEAQ (reference sequence).